The text below deals with one T cell receptor (beta chain). Its antigen remains unknown. This sample was included in a study of cytomegalovirus exposure and HLA in healthy donors. Overall study results and limits: The productive fraction for most TCR beta V segments was about 90% or about 30% in an earlier analysis. In vitro experiments confirmed that three CMV-associated chains were specific for CMV antigens.

The PCR ran on 60 Vbeta and 13 Jbeta primers. Profiled with immunoSEQ multiplex PCR; TCRdb holds only in-frame clones, not every one. This repertoire includes 130,000 or so clones. This CDR3 region has 13 residues. The germline gives CDR1 SGHVS, CDR2 FNYEAQ. V lost 5 bases to trimming and J lost 3 bases, with 10 bases between them. The sample taken for sequencing was PBMCs. This clonotype was sampled from a woman aged 60-75 years in good health and CMV-seronegative. The chain combines TRBV7-6 with TRBJ1-1; D is unclear. This CDR3 reads CASSVQSDTEAFF. The DNA for the CDR3 is TGTGCCAGCAGCGTACAAAGTGACACTGAAGCTTTCTTT.